This note documents a single T cell receptor (beta chain) sequence. The CDR3 length is 12 residues. CDR1 and CDR2 from the germline V gene are LNHDA and SQIVND (reference sequence). V dropped 6 bases and J dropped 1 base, with 6 bases sitting between them. This record comes from a study of control samples from healthy donors and cancer patients. Repertoires were generated with immunoSEQ multiplex PCR, while TCRdb's copy carries only in-frame clones and drops some. The sample holds some 130,000 clones, about 93% seen once. The TCR sequence derives from a man over 45 with head and neck cancer. J is TRBJ1-2 and V is TRBV19, with D hard to call. The source material was PBMCs. Here the CDR3 reads CASSSLNYGYTF. The CDR3 DNA follows: TGTGCCAGTAGCAGCCTTAACTATGGCTACACCTTC.